Listed here are 32 T cell receptor beta chains from one sample, sequenced in a study of blood T cell repertoires in COVID-19. Sequenced by immunoSEQ multiplex PCR; TCRdb stores in-frame clones only, minus some. The table shows tens of thousands of clones, with about 87% occurring only once. Source material: peripheral blood. These receptors all stem from a woman older than 75 with acute or convalescent COVID-19.

As DNA, the CDR3 is TGTGCCAGCAGGCCTCGACAGGGGGCTCTCACTGAAGCTTTCTTT. Amino acids: CASRPRQGALTEAFF. V gene TRBV3-1 (or the pseudogene TRBV3-2) combines with J gene TRBJ1-1, with 10 bases fitting TRBD1. With 6 bases clipped from V and 4 bases from J, the junction kept 8 bases outside the gene matches. The CDR3 has 15 amino acids. Germline V gene sequence: CDR1 LGHDT, CDR2 YNNKEL (reference sequence).

This rearrangement joins TRBV19 to TRBJ2-5; D is possibly TRBD2 (5 bases). CDR1 and CDR2 from the germline V gene are LNHDA and SQIVND (reference sequence). The CDR3 contains 13 residues. Trimming shortened V by 5 bases and J by 5 bases, and 12 bases separated the two germline ends. This chain's CDR3 is CASSPPRGETQYF. As DNA, the CDR3 is TGTGCCAGTAGTCCGCCGCGAGGGGAGACCCAGTACTTC.

This clone was counted once. This rearrangement joins TRBV5-1 to TRBJ2-6; 7 positions agree with TRBD2. This CDR3 is built from 17 residues. Germline V gene data show CDR1 as SGHRS and CDR2 as YFSETQ. Trimming removed 4 bases from V and 4 bases from J; junction bases left unmatched: 11. CDR3 amino acids: CASSDGLVGSGANVLTF. The DNA for the CDR3 is TGCGCCAGCAGCGACGGACTAGTCGGTTCGGGGGCCAACGTCCTGACTTTC.

Only one count was recorded for this clone. The V and J genes are TRBV11-3 and TRBJ2-5, with 12 bases identical to TRBD2. With V trimmed by 5 bases and J by 1 base, 2 bases remained unmatched. Looked up from germline, CDR1 is SGHNT and CDR2 is YENEEA. This CDR3 spans 15 amino acids. CDR3 nucleotides: TGTGCCAGCAGCCCGACTAGCGGGGGCCAAGAGACCCAGTACTTC. Amino acid sequence: CASSPTSGGQETQYF.

The chain carries TRBV5-6 and TRBJ1-2; D uncertain. There are 16 residues in the CDR3. V was clipped by 0 bases and J by 8 bases, with 20 bases between them. Germline lookup yields CDR1 SGHDT and CDR2 YYEEEE. Here the CDR3 DNA reads TGTGCCAGCAGCTTGGCTGCGCAGGTTCCCCTATGGGGCTACACCTTC. This sequence encodes CASSLAAQVPLWGYTF.

The V and J genes are TRBV18 and TRBJ1-5; 9 bases map to TRBD1. Germline lookup yields CDR1 KGHSH and CDR2 LQKENI. There are 14 residues in the CDR3. J lost 7 bases, V lost 5 bases, and 6 bases had no gene match. This chain's CDR3 is CASSTTGGSQPQHF. CDR3 nucleotides: TGTGCCAGCTCAACAACAGGGGGCAGCCAGCCCCAGCATTTT.

This rearrangement joins TRBV29-1 to TRBJ2-5; 10 nucleotides agree with TRBD2. The V gene's germline CDR1 is SQVTM and CDR2 ANQGSEA. Trimming removed 5 bases from V and 6 bases from J; junction bases left unmatched: 18. CDR3 length: 17 residues. The CDR3 DNA follows: TGCAGCGTTCACAGGGCCCTGGGGAGCGGGAGGGGAAAGACCCAGTACTTC. Translation gives CSVHRALGSGRGKTQYF.

The J gene is TRBJ1-2, the V gene TRBV5-1, with D possibly TRBD1 on 6 matching bases. V was clipped by 1 base and J by 8 bases, with 15 bases between them. The CDR3 length is 14 residues. Germline lookup yields CDR1 SGHRS and CDR2 YFSETQ. The CDR3, as DNA: TGCGCCAGCAGCTTGTCAGGGGAGAAGGGCGGCTACACCTTC. This sequence encodes CASSLSGEKGGYTF.

The rearrangement links TRBV6-5 to TRBJ2-7; D is undetermined. Trimming left V 0 bases short and J 3 bases short, with 12 bases between. This CDR3 contains 15 residues. CDR1 and CDR2 from the germline V gene are MNHEY and SVGAGI. The CDR3 here is CASSYSRGSFYEQYF. The CDR3 DNA is TGTGCCAGCAGTTACTCCAGAGGCAGTTTCTACGAGCAGTACTTC.

The V and J genes are TRBV6-1 and TRBJ1-2; D might be TRBD1 (5 bases). The germline V gene has CDR1 MNHNS and CDR2 SASEGT. V lost 3 bases, J lost 5 bases, and 10 bases lay in between. This CDR3 is built from 13 residues. The CDR3, as DNA: TGTGCCAGCAGTGATCAGGGAGGGTATGGCTACACCTTC. This codes for CASSDQGGYGYTF.

The chain uses TRBV5-1 and TRBJ2-2, with D possibly matching TRBD1 (5 bases). The CDR3 has 14 residues. CDR1 and CDR2 (germline): SGHRS, YFSETQ. Trimming pared 4 bases from V and 4 bases from J, leaving 11 bases between. CDR3 sequence (DNA): TGCGCCAGCAGCATCAGGGCTCCCACCGGGGAGCTGTTTTTT. Its translation: CASSIRAPTGELFF.

The chain employs TRBV30 and TRBJ2-1, with 10 bases that match TRBD2. The V gene end was trimmed by 0 bases and the J gene end by 8 bases; junction bases not matched to a gene: 10. Germline CDR1 GTSNPN, CDR2 SVGIG (reference sequence). The CDR3 totals 16 residues. CDR3 amino acids: CAWSVRPLAGVDEQFF. DNA of the CDR3: TGTGCCTGGAGTGTACGCCCCCTAGCGGGAGTAGATGAGCAGTTCTTC.

The rearrangement uses TRBV28 and TRBJ1-1, with D tentatively TRBD1 (5 bases). The V gene's germline CDR1 is MDHEN and CDR2 SYDVKM. The CDR3 loop spans 13 amino acids. V was cut by 3 bases and J by 3 bases, with 8 bases left in between. The CDR3 region has the DNA TGTGCCAGCAGTTTTGACAGCTACACTGAAGCTTTCTTT. This sequence encodes CASSFDSYTEAFF. Filled out from reference TRBV28 and TRBJ1-1, the complete variable domain reads DVKVTQSSRYLVKRTGEKVFLECVQDMDHENMFWYRQDPGLGLRLIYFSYDVKMKEKGDIPEGYSVSREKKERFSLILESASTNQTSMYLCASSFDSYTEAFFGQGTRLTVV.

The chain links TRBV30 to TRBJ1-3; a weak D match, TRBD1 (5 bases). The germline V and J ends were trimmed by 2 bases and 3 bases, with 8 bases remaining between them. In germline, CDR1 is GTSNPN, CDR2 SVGIG (reference sequence). This CDR3 is 13 amino acids long. The CDR3 region is CAWSSGLGNTIYF. CDR3 in DNA: TGTGCCTGGAGTTCGGGACTTGGAAACACCATATATTTT. Filled out from reference TRBV30 and TRBJ1-3, the complete variable domain reads SQTIHQWPATLVQPVGSPLSLECTVEGTSNPNLYWYRQAAGRGLQLLFYSVGIGQISSEVPQNLSASRPQDRQFILSSKKLLLSDSGFYLCAWSSGLGNTIYFGEGSWLTVV.

The chain links TRBV6-5 to TRBJ1-6, with 10 bases that match TRBD1. The CDR3 runs 14 residues. Germline CDR1 MNHEY, CDR2 SVGAGI. Trimming at V came to 5 bases and at J to 9 bases, leaving 4 bases not matched to a gene. In nucleotides, the CDR3 is TGTGCCAGCAGTCCGGGACAGGGGATTTCACCCCTCCACTTT. Translating gives CASSPGQGISPLHF.

This chain joins TRBV5-4 and TRBJ2-7; D call uncertain. The CDR3 covers 11 residues. V dropped 3 bases and J dropped 2 bases, with 3 bases sitting between them. Germline CDR1 is SGHNT and CDR2 is YYREEE (reference sequence). The CDR3 nucleotides read TGTGCCAGCAGCTCCACCTACGAGCAGTACTTC. It specifies CASSSTYEQYF.

This chain joins TRBV7-6 and TRBJ2-7; TRBD1 aligns across 9 bases. V gave up 4 bases and J gave up 1 base; unmatched junction bases: 5. CDR1 is SGHVS and CDR2 is FNYEAQ in the germline V gene. The CDR3 is made up of 15 amino acids. The CDR3 loop reads CASSSSGTGSYEQYF. Here the CDR3 DNA reads TGTGCCAGCAGCTCGTCCGGGACAGGGTCCTACGAGCAGTACTTC.

The rearrangement joins TRBV20-1 to TRBJ2-7; D may be TRBD2 (6 bases). The CDR3 runs to 11 residues. The germline V gene encodes CDR1 DFQATT and CDR2 SNEGSKA (reference sequence). The V end was cut by 6 bases, the J end by 7 bases, with 13 bases between. CDR3 sequence: CSAHGTFEQYF. CDR3 nucleotide sequence: TGCAGTGCCCACGGGACTTTTGAGCAGTACTTC.

This chain links TRBV7-2 with TRBJ2-1; 11 bases are shared with TRBD2. With V trimmed by 8 bases and J by 12 bases, 12 bases remained unmatched. Germline V gene data show CDR1 as SGHTA and CDR2 as FQGNSA. This CDR3 has 14 amino acids. CDR3 DNA sequence: TGTGCCAGCGGTCGACTAGCGGGGCCAAGAGGGCAGTTCTTC. Amino acids: CASGRLAGPRGQFF.

The count of this clone is one. The chain joins TRBV2 to TRBJ2-7; 9 bases match TRBD2. CDR1 and CDR2 (germline): SNHLY, FYNNEI. The J segment lost 5 bases and the V segment lost 1 base, leaving 6 bases of the junction unmatched. The CDR3 runs to 15 residues. The CDR3 DNA follows: TGTGCCAGCAGTGAAGGCGGGGCTAGCGGGGACGAGCAGTACTTC. This translates into CASSEGGASGDEQYF.

This clone was picked up a small number of times. This sequence joins TRBV15 and TRBJ1-6; possibly TRBD1 for D (5 bases). V lost 2 bases, J lost 9 bases, and 17 bases lay in between. This CDR3 spans 16 amino acids. Germline V gene lookup returns CDR1 LNHNV and CDR2 YYDKDF (reference sequence). The CDR3 DNA is TGTGCCACCAGCAGATCCTTCGGGACCGGGGGTTCACCCCTCCACTTT. This translates into CATSRSFGTGGSPLHF.

The chain couples TRBV5-8 to TRBJ2-1; TRBD2 matches 10 bases. Trimming at V came to 0 bases and at J to 4 bases, leaving 4 bases not matched to a gene. The CDR3 is 16 residues long. Looked up from germline, CDR1 is SGHTS and CDR2 is YDEGEE. The chain's CDR3 is CASSLEREGPYNEQFF. DNA of the CDR3: TGTGCCAGCAGCTTGGAGCGGGAGGGCCCTTACAATGAGCAGTTCTTC.

The rearrangement joins TRBV30 to TRBJ2-2; 9 bases map to TRBD2. The CDR3 sequence is 12 residues long. The ends lost 7 bases at V and 5 bases at J; junction bases unmatched: 2. From germline, CDR1 is GTSNPN and CDR2 SVGIG (reference sequence). CDR3 DNA: TGTGCCTTAGGACTAGCGACCGGGGAGCTGTTTTTT. It translates to CALGLATGELFF.

This sequence joins TRBV5-1 and TRBJ1-2; TRBD1 matches 7 bases. The germline V gene has CDR1 SGHRS and CDR2 YFSETQ. This CDR3 is built from 12 residues. V shed 9 bases, J shed 8 bases, and the junction held 10 bases outside the gene matches. CDR3 DNA: TGCGCCAACAAGACAGGGCGAGGAGGCTACACCTTC. The encoded protein is CANKTGRGGYTF.

The chain recombines TRBV2 with TRBJ1-4, with 7 bases lining up with TRBD1. The germline V gene has CDR1 SNHLY and CDR2 FYNNEI. V shed 5 bases and J 8 bases; nucleotides not matched to a gene: 8. This CDR3 has 14 residues. CDR3 DNA: TGTGCCAGCAGTAACGCAGGGGGAGAAGAAAAACTGTTTTTT. Protein product: CASSNAGGEEKLFF.

The chain links TRBV19 to TRBJ1-5; unclear D gene. Germline V gene lookup returns CDR1 LNHDA and CDR2 SQIVND (reference sequence). This CDR3 contains 15 residues. Trimming took 3 bases from V and 3 from J, leaving 12 bases between them. This CDR3 reads CASSIAQAPNQPQHF. DNA for the CDR3: TGTGCCAGTAGTATCGCTCAGGCCCCCAATCAGCCCCAGCATTTT.

CDR3: CASSQDRGSQETQYF. The DNA of the CDR3 is TGTGCCAGCAGCCAAGATCGGGGTTCCCAAGAGACCCAGTACTTC. The chain joins TRBV4-2 to TRBJ2-5, with D tentatively TRBD2 (5 bases). In germline, CDR1 is LGHNA, CDR2 YNFKEQ. This CDR3 is built from 15 residues. Trimming stripped 0 bases from V and 1 base from J, with 9 bases between.

This rearrangement joins TRBV5-1 to TRBJ2-7, with 9 bases aligning to TRBD2. The germline CDR1 and CDR2 sequences are SGHRS and YFSETQ. J was trimmed by 5 bases and V by 0 bases; bases with no gene match: 6. The length of the CDR3 is 15 residues. The CDR3 protein is CASSLGGSGSHEQYF. The CDR3, as DNA: TGCGCCAGCAGCTTGGGAGGTAGCGGGAGCCACGAGCAGTACTTC.

The rearrangement uses TRBV10-3 and TRBJ2-7, with 12 bases identical to TRBD1. CDR1 and CDR2 (germline): ENHRY, SYGVKD. Unmatched junction bases numbered 3, after V lost 0 bases and J lost 6 bases. CDR3 length: 15 amino acids. CDR3 amino acids: CAISESRDRGPEQYF. In DNA, the CDR3 is TGTGCCATCAGTGAGTCAAGGGACAGGGGGCCCGAGCAGTACTTC.

The V gene is TRBV15, the J gene TRBJ1-5; 8 bases map to TRBD1. The CDR3 totals 17 residues. V shed 1 base and J 2 bases; nucleotides not matched to a gene: 7. The germline V gene encodes CDR1 LNHNV and CDR2 YYDKDF (reference sequence). The CDR3 here is CATSRGGQEPRNQPQHF. The CDR3 bases are TGTGCCACCAGCAGAGGGGGACAGGAGCCCCGCAATCAGCCCCAGCATTTT.

This chain uses TRBV5-1 with TRBJ2-7; the D gene is possibly TRBD1 (5 bases). Looked up from germline, CDR1 is SGHRS and CDR2 is YFSETQ. The CDR3 spans 12 residues. Trimming removed 0 bases from V and 9 bases from J, with 10 bases in between. The chain's CDR3 is CASSLDQGSQYF. DNA for the CDR3: TGCGCCAGCAGCTTGGATCAGGGATCGCAGTACTTC.

The V gene is TRBV4-1, the J gene TRBJ1-1, with D hard to call. Trimming removed 1 base at V and 8 bases at J, with 14 bases between. The CDR3 has 14 amino acids. From germline, CDR1 is MGHRA and CDR2 YSYEKL. The CDR3, as DNA: TGCGCCAGCAGCCAAGCTCGGGATCTCGGGGAAGCTTTCTTT. Residues: CASSQARDLGEAFF.